The T cell receptor (beta chain) described here comes from a study of CD8 T cells in Susac syndrome. TCR beta sequencing covered blood CD8+ and CD4+ T cells. The control group consisted of healthy donors matched for age and sex. Bulk CD8+ and CD4+ cells came from magnetic negative isolation; CD8+ TEMRA by FACS. An amount of RNA that ranged from roughly 0.5 to 1 ug was reverse transcribed with random hexamers. With immunoSEQ multiplex PCR, TCR beta CDR3 was amplified across 54 Vbeta and 13 Jbeta. TCRdb used MiXCR to reprocess the immunoSEQ multiplex PCR reads, holding one entry per CDR3 protein. The sample records 150,000 to 200,000 distinct CDR3 sequences, over 85% being singletons. The source material was CD4+ T cells from PBMCs. This sequence was found in a human donor in good health.

CDR3 sequence reads: CATSDLKVLDTQYF. For the CDR3, the DNA is TGTGCCACCAGTGATTTGAAGGTGCTGGATACGCAGTATTTT. V usage is TRBV24-1 and J usage is TRBJ2-3; D not resolved. Trimming pared 0 bases from V and 6 bases from J, leaving 9 bases between. CDR1 is KGHDR, CDR2 SFDVKD, per germline. CDR3 length equals 14 residues.